This T cell receptor (beta chain) was identified during a study of blood T cell repertoires in COVID-19. Overall study: From the United States, Italy and Spain came samples of acute and convalescent COVID-19.

Trimming took 6 bases from V and 1 from J, leaving 15 bases between them. The CDR3 loop spans 15 amino acids. Germline CDR1 is MDHEN and CDR2 is SYDVKM. Under the authors' procedure: Scientists estimated how many nucleated cells there were by amplifying reference gene primers. Data came from immunoSEQ multiplex PCR; TCRdb stores just in-frame clones and leaves some out. The V and J calls and clone size were taken over from that table, and D and trimming were inferred from the DNA. The sample holds 150,000 to 200,000 clones, 65% to 85% seen once. Sequenced input: peripheral blood. This receptor was taken from a man in his 60s with active or convalescent COVID-19. V and J are TRBV28 and TRBJ1-1, with D unclear. The CDR3 here is CASRTLLLGNTEAFF. In DNA, the CDR3 is TGTGCCAGCAGGACACTTTTACTGGGGAACACTGAAGCTTTCTTT.